Listed below are T cell receptor beta chains from one sample, sequenced in a study of identical twins. Using its own MiXCR run on the 5' RACE reads, TCRdb lists one record per CDR3 protein. The sample gives about 890,000 distinct CDR3 sequences, 12% of which show up once; around 1.5% is in the top ten. These data also formed part of another study, on yellow fever vaccine responses in identical twins.

The sample taken for sequencing was PBMCs. These receptors all stem from a woman under 30 in good health. Each CDR3 is given with its conserved first and last residue. The D gene is left open where the match is weak. Rows give clone size only sometimes, using once, few, many, or a class for an expanded clone.

v_call	j_call	d_call	clone_size	cdr3_aa	cdr3_nt
TRBV5-1	TRBJ2-7	TRBD1	few	CASRVGQGSSYEQYF	TGCGCCAGCAGGGTGGGACAGGGATCATCCTACGAGCAGTACTTC
TRBV10-3	TRBJ2-2	.	few	CAITATEASGELFF	TGTGCCATCACTGCGACAGAAGCGTCCGGGGAGCTGTTTTTT
TRBV7-9	TRBJ2-1	TRBD2	few	CASSIGLAGSSYNEQFF	TGTGCCAGCAGCATCGGACTAGCGGGAAGCTCCTACAATGAGCAGTTCTTC
TRBV5-1	TRBJ1-1	TRBD1	few	CASSPMTGRLEAFF	TGCGCCAGCAGCCCAATGACAGGGAGGCTTGAAGCTTTCTTT
TRBV29-1	TRBJ2-1	TRBD1	once	CRRGTVTDGNEQFF	TGCAGGAGGGGGACAGTGACGGACGGCAATGAGCAGTTCTTC
TRBV10-3	TRBJ1-1	.	few	CAISESNLNTEAFF	TGTGCCATCAGTGAGTCGAATCTGAACACTGAAGCTTTCTTT
TRBV3-1	TRBJ2-7	.	few	CASSLAQVTYEQYF	TGTGCCAGCAGCCTCGCCCAGGTCACCTACGAGCAGTACTTC
TRBV20-1	TRBJ1-5	.	few	CSAKGSSNQPQHF	TGCAGTGCTAAGGGTTCGAGCAATCAGCCCCAGCATTTT
TRBV6-1	TRBJ2-7	TRBD1	few	CASYSALRDRGPSEQYF	TGTGCCAGCTATAGCGCTCTCCGGGACAGGGGTCCCTCCGAGCAGTACTTC
TRBV6-5	TRBJ1-1	.	few	CASSYDGPGTEAFF	TGTGCCAGCAGTTACGATGGCCCTGGCACTGAAGCTTTCTTT
TRBV29-1	TRBJ2-7	.	.	CSAVWVYEQYF	TGCAGCGCGGTTTGGGTTTACGAGCAGTACTTC
TRBV6-5	TRBJ2-7	.	many	CASSYSRRGGTYEQYF	TGTGCCAGCAGTTACTCGCGCAGGGGAGGGACCTACGAGCAGTACTTC
TRBV12-3/TRBV12-4	TRBJ2-2	.	few	CASSLEGRPGELFF	TGTGCCAGCAGTTTAGAAGGACGCCCCGGGGAGCTGTTTTTT
TRBV5-1	TRBJ2-2	TRBD1	.	CASSPQQGTGELFF	TGCGCCAGCAGCCCACAACAGGGGACCGGGGAGCTGTTTTTT
TRBV19	TRBJ1-5	.	few	CASSTGRKPLQPQHF	TGTGCCAGTAGTACCGGACGGAAGCCGCTTCAGCCCCAGCATTTT
TRBV7-9	TRBJ2-7	.	.	CASSLGGGYSYEQYF	TGTGCCAGCAGCTTAGGGGGCGGTTACTCCTACGAGCAGTACTTC
TRBV12-3/TRBV12-4	TRBJ1-1	.	many	CASSYSVTNTEAFF	TGTGCCAGCAGCTACAGCGTGACGAACACTGAAGCTTTCTTT
TRBV4-2	TRBJ2-1	TRBD2	once	CASSQDTRAGEQFF	TGTGCCAGCAGCCAAGATACAAGAGCGGGAGAGCAGTTCTTC
TRBV11-2	TRBJ2-1	.	many	CASSFPYNEQFF	TGTGCCAGCAGCTTCCCCTACAATGAGCAGTTCTTC
TRBV14	TRBJ2-7	.	.	CASSQEPGDHLYEQYF	TGTGCCAGCAGCCAAGAACCGGGGGACCACCTGTATGAGCAGTACTTC